The clone carrying this T cell receptor beta chain came up many times. What it binds is unknown. The ends were cut back, 3 bases at V and 2 bases at J, with 11 bases in the middle. CDR3 size: 14 residues. CDR1 and CDR2 (germline): ENHRY, SYGVKD. This sample was included in a study of blood T cells in healthy people across ages. The second PCR ran roughly 6 to 11 cycles with a sample-barcoded 5' primer and J-beta primers. TCRdb analysed the 5' RACE reads with MiXCR anew, one entry per CDR3 protein. The top ten hold under 15% of the sample, which has approximately 940,000 distinct CDR3 sequences, roughly 50% seen once. Overall study findings and caveats: Getting older went along with TCR beta diversity per million T cells dropping roughly linearly. Strong correlation existed between TCR beta diversity and naive T cell percentage.

The individuals who served as donors were healthy Caucasians living in Russia, aged about 6 to 100. The TCR comes from a man aged 25 to 40 in good health. Sequences were obtained from blood. V gene TRBV10-3 combines with J gene TRBJ2-7; D is unclear. The CDR3 here is CAISDIQSTYEQYF. CDR3 nucleotide sequence: TGTGCCATCAGTGATATACAGTCCACCTACGAGCAGTACTTC.